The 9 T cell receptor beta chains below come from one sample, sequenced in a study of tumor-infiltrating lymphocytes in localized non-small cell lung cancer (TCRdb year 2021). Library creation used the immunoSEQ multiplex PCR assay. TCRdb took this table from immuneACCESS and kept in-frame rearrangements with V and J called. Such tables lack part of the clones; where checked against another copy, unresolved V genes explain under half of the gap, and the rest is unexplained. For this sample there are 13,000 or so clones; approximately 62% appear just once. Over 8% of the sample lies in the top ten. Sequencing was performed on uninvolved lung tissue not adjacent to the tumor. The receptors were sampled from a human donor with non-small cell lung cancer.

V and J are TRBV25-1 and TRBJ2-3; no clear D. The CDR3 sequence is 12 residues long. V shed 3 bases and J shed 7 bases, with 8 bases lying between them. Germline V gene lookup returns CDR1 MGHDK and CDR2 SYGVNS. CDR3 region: CASSEMFNTQYF. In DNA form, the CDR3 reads TGTGCCAGCAGTGAGATGTTCAATACGCAGTATTTT.

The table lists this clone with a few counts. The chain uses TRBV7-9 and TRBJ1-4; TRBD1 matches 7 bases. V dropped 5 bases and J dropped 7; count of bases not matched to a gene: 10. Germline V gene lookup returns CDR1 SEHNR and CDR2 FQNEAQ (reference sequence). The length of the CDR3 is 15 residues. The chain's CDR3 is CASSPPGQRFEKLFF. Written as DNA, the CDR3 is TGTGCCAGCAGCCCACCGGGACAGCGATTTGAAAAACTGTTTTTT.

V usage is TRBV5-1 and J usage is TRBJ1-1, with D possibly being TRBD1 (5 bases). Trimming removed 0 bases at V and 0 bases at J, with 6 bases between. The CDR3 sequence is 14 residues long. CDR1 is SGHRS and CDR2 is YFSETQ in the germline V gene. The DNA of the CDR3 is TGCGCCAGCAGCTTGGAAGGGGTGAACACTGAAGCTTTCTTT. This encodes CASSLEGVNTEAFF. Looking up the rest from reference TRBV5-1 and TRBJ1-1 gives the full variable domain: KAGVTQTPRYLIKTRGQQVTLSCSPISGHRSVSWYQQTPGQGLQFLFEYFSETQRNKGNFPGRFSGRQFSNSRSEMNVSTLELGDSALYLCASSLEGVNTEAFFGQGTRLTVV.

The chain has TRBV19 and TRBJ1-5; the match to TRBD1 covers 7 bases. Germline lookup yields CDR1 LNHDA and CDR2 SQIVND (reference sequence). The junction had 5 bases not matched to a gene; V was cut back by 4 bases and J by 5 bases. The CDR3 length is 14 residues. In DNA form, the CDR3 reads TGTGCCAGTAGTACCAACAGGGGCGATCAGCCCCAGCATTTT. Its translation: CASSTNRGDQPQHF.

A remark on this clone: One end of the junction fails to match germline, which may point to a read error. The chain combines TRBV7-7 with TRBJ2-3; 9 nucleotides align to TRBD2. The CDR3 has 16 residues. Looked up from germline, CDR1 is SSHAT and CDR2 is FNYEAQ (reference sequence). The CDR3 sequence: CASSLGAGGLTDTQYF. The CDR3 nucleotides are TGTGCTAGCAGCTTAGGTGCGGGAGGGCTCACAGATACGCAGTATTTT.

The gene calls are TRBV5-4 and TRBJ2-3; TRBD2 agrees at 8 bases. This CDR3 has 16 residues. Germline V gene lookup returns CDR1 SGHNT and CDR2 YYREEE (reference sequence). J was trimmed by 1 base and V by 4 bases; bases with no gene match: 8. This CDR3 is CASSPTSGGRTDTQYF. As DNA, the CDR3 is TGTGCCAGCAGCCCAACCAGCGGGGGCCGCACAGATACGCAGTATTTT.

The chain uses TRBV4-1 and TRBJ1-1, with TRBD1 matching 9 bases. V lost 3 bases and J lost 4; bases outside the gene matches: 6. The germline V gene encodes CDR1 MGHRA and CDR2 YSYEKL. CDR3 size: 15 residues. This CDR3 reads CASSQLQGAGTEAFF. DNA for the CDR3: TGCGCCAGCAGCCAGCTACAGGGGGCCGGCACTGAAGCTTTCTTT.

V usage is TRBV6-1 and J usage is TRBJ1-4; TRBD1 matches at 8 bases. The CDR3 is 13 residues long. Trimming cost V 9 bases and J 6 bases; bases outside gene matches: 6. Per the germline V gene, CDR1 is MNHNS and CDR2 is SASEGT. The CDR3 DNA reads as TGTGCCAGTTCAGGGGGCGCAGATGAAAAACTGTTTTTT. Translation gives CASSGGADEKLFF.

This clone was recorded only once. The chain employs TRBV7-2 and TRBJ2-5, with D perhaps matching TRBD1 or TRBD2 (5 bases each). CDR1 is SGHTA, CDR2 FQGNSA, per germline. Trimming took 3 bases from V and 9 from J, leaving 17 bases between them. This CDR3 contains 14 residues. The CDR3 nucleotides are TGTGCCAGCAGCTTCCGGGACCGCGGGCGTCCCCAGTACTTC. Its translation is CASSFRDRGRPQYF.